These 3 T cell receptor beta chains were sequenced from one sample in a study of CD8+ T cells in alopecia areata. Treatment here: oral pan-JAK inhibitor, 5-10 mg twice daily. Reverse transcribed after extraction, RNA yielded cDNA as the sequencing template. Produced via immunoSEQ multiplex PCR; TCRdb's table is partial and in-frame only. Of about 200,000 clones listed, more than 30% were seen once; the top ten hold around 0.48%. Sample: CD4+ T cells sorted from blood, taken around week 34, from a patient treated with tofacitinib. The receptors originated from a human donor with alopecia areata.

This clone was picked up a small number of times. The chain recombines TRBV27 with TRBJ1-2; the match to TRBD1 covers 7 bases. The CDR3 has 14 amino acids. In germline, CDR1 is MNHEY, CDR2 SMNVEV (reference sequence). The V gene end was trimmed by 6 bases and the J gene end by 3 bases; junction bases not matched to a gene: 7. CDR3 in DNA: TGTGCCAGCAGATCAGGGGGGGTAGACTATGGCTACACCTTC. Protein: CASRSGGVDYGYTF.

This clone was seen a few times. The chain's CDR3 is CASSQDSGWKGWKIGYEQYF. The CDR3 DNA reads TGTGCCAGCAGCCAAGATTCGGGGTGGAAGGGGTGGAAGATCGGCTACGAGCAGTACTTC. The chain carries TRBV14 and TRBJ2-7; perhaps D is TRBD1 or TRBD2 (5 bases each). The CDR3 contains 20 residues. Between the trimmed V and J ends, which lost 0 bases and 3 bases, there was a span of 27 bases. CDR1 SGHDN and CDR2 FVKESK come from the germline V gene.

This chain joins TRBV18 and TRBJ1-1; unclear D gene. Trimming took 6 bases from V and 5 from J, leaving 10 bases between them. CDR1 KGHSH and CDR2 LQKENI come from the germline V gene. There are 12 residues in the CDR3. This chain's CDR3 is CASSVGSTEAFF. The CDR3 DNA is TGTGCCAGCTCTGTCGGGAGTACTGAAGCTTTCTTT.